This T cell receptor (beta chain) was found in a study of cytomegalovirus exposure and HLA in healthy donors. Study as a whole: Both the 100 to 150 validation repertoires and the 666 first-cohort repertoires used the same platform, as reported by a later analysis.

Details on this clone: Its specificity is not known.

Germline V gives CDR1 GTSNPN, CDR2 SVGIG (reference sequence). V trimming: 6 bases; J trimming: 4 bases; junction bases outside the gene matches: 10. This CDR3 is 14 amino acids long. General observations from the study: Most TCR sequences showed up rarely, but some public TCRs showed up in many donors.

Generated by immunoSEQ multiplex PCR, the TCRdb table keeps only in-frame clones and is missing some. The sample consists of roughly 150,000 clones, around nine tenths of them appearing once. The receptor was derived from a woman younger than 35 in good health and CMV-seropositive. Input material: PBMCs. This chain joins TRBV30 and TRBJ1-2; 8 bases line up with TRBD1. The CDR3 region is CACADRALPYGYTF. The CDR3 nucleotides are TGTGCCTGCGCGGACAGGGCATTACCCTATGGCTACACCTTC.